This passage covers 7 T cell receptor beta chains from one sample sequenced in a study of regulatory T cells in long-lasting Graves disease. Time point indicated: newly diagnosed GD, antithyroid drugs for less than 3 months. Making the TCR library involved RNA that had been extracted from PBMCs. Sequencing libraries for TCR beta were prepared with iRepertoire HTBI primers and Arm-PCR of CDR3 regions. A single record per CDR3 protein comes from TCRdb applying MiXCR to the multiplex PCR reads. In the table there are about 370,000 distinct CDR3 sequences, about 14% of which are singletons. This specimen was peripheral blood mononuclear cells (PBMCs), taken at new diagnosis, from a patient treated with antithyroid drugs. These receptors were taken from a female donor with Graves disease.

This clonotype was picked up many times. The V gene is TRBV6-2 or TRBV6-3, the J gene TRBJ1-1, with 10 bases lining up with TRBD1. Per germline, CDR1 MNHEY and CDR2 SVGEGT. The CDR3 runs to 18 residues. The V segment lost 5 bases and the J segment 0 bases; nucleotides outside the gene matches: 12. The CDR3 spells CASSDRTGGTVMNTEAFF. The CDR3, as DNA: TGTGCCAGCAGTGACAGGACAGGGGGGACAGTGATGAACACTGAAGCTTTCTTT.

The V and J genes are TRBV28 and TRBJ2-7; a possible D gene is TRBD2 (6 bases). CDR1 and CDR2 (germline): MDHEN, SYDVKM. The V and J ends lost 4 bases and 2 bases respectively, with 18 bases between them. The CDR3 spans 16 residues. The CDR3 nucleotides read TGTGCCAGCAGTTCCCTAATGATAGCGGCTACCTACGAGCAGTACTTC. Its translation: CASSSLMIAATYEQYF.

This clonotype appeared many times. The CDR3 DNA is TGTGCCAGCAGCTCCTCCGATTTTGCCGGCTTAGGTACAGATACGCAGTATTTT. Amino acids: CASSSSDFAGLGTDTQYF. This chain links TRBV7-2 with TRBJ2-3; no clear D gene. V was trimmed by 4 bases and J by 3 bases, leaving 23 bases between them. The CDR3 totals 18 residues. The germline CDR1 and CDR2 sequences are SGHTA and FQGNSA. The whole variable domain, remainder taken from reference TRBV7-2 and TRBJ2-3, is GAGVSQSPSNKVTEKGKDVELRCDPISGHTALYWYRQSLGQGLEFLIYFQGNSAPDKSGLPSDRFSAERTGGSVSTLTIQRTQQEDSAVYLCASSSSDFAGLGTDTQYFGPGTRLTVL.

This clonotype showed up many times. This chain links TRBV28 with TRBJ2-2; 14 bases are a match to TRBD2. This CDR3 has 17 amino acids. Germline V CDR1 and CDR2: MDHEN, SYDVKM. The V gene end was trimmed by 7 bases and the J gene end by 5 bases; junction bases not matched to a gene: 9. The chain's CDR3 is CASTSGLAGDGTGELFF. Written as DNA, the CDR3 is TGTGCCAGCACCTCGGGACTAGCGGGAGATGGTACCGGGGAGCTGTTTTTT.

This clonotype has a count of ten or more. The V call is TRBV5-5, the J call TRBJ1-1; D is unresolved. The CDR3 spans 12 residues. Germline CDR1 SGHKS, CDR2 YYEKEE (reference sequence). V gave up 0 bases and J gave up 5 bases, with 5 bases separating them. The DNA of the CDR3 is TGTGCCAGCAGCTTGGGGCAGACTGAAGCTTTCTTT. It translates to CASSLGQTEAFF.

This clonotype was detected only a few times. The chain couples TRBV24-1 to TRBJ2-1; TRBD1 matches 7 bases. The CDR3 extends over 15 amino acids. Per germline, CDR1 KGHDR and CDR2 SFDVKD. Trimming cost V 4 bases and J 7 bases; bases outside gene matches: 9. The CDR3 here is CATSDPDSGGNEQFF. As DNA, the CDR3 is TGTGCCACCAGTGACCCGGATTCAGGGGGTAATGAGCAGTTCTTC.

As regards this clonotype: Given a much more abundant clone one base away, this may be a read error. J is TRBJ2-7 and V is TRBV2; 9 bases map to TRBD2. The CDR3 loop spans 17 amino acids. The germline V gene has CDR1 SNHLY and CDR2 FYNNEI. Here the CDR3 reads CAGRPGERGASSYEQYF. The CDR3, as DNA: TGTGCCGGCAGACCTGGGGAGCGGGGGGCCTCCTCCTACGAGCAGTACTTC.